Listed here are 17 T cell receptor beta chains from one sample, sequenced in a study of T cell responses to AZD1222 COVID-19 vaccine. Sequencing used immunoSEQ multiplex PCR; TCRdb keeps in-frame clones, though not all of them. The profile shows 60,000 to 65,000 clones, around 83% of them singletons. Source: peripheral blood, taken on day 0 of AZD1222 vaccination. The receptors were sampled from an adult in good health.

V usage is TRBV28 and J usage is TRBJ1-5; D is unclear. V shed 10 bases and J shed 5 bases, with 18 bases lying between them. This CDR3 is built from 14 residues. Germline CDR1 and CDR2: MDHEN and SYDVKM. The CDR3 protein is CATLRSQLDQPQHF. The CDR3, as DNA: TGTGCCACCCTCCGAAGTCAGTTGGATCAGCCCCAGCATTTT.

The genes are TRBV7-8 and TRBJ1-2; no reliable D call. Germline loops: CDR1 SGHVS, CDR2 FQNEAQ. V was shortened by 0 bases and J by 0 bases, with 14 bases between the two germline ends. This CDR3 is 17 amino acids long. The CDR3 DNA sequence: TGTGCCAGCAGCTTAGCGACCGGACGGGAGGCTAACTATGGCTACACCTTC. Its translation is CASSLATGREANYGYTF.

The chain couples TRBV20-1 to TRBJ2-3; D perhaps matches TRBD1 (5 bases). Germline V lookup: CDR1 DFQATT, CDR2 SNEGSKA (reference sequence). Trimming shortened V by 5 bases and J by 5 bases, and 8 bases separated the two germline ends. The CDR3 has 11 residues. The CDR3 sequence is CSAWTIDTQYF. In DNA, the CDR3 is TGCAGTGCTTGGACAATAGATACGCAGTATTTT.

This rearrangement joins TRBV6-5 to TRBJ2-1; D is ambiguous. The CDR3 runs to 10 residues. The V end was cut by 6 bases, the J end by 4 bases, with 1 base between. CDR1 and CDR2 from the germline V gene are MNHEY and SVGAGI. The CDR3 is CASRYNEQFF. Here the CDR3 DNA reads TGTGCCAGCAGGTACAATGAGCAGTTCTTC.

CDR3 nucleotides: TGTGCCAGCAGCTCTCTCGGGGGTCTCGGCTACACCTTC. It translates to CASSSLGGLGYTF. The J gene is TRBJ1-2, the V gene TRBV11-2, with D maybe TRBD1 (5 bases). V was shortened by 4 bases and J by 8 bases, with 14 bases between the two germline ends. Germline CDR1 SGHAT, CDR2 FQNNGV. The CDR3 length is 13 residues.

The chain joins TRBV7-2 to TRBJ2-1; D call uncertain. This CDR3 spans 16 amino acids. The germline V gene encodes CDR1 SGHTA and CDR2 FQGNSA. Trimming left V 3 bases short and J 0 bases short, with 12 bases between. The CDR3 nucleotides read TGTGCCAGCAGCTTGTCGCGCTTGTACTCCTACAATGAGCAGTTCTTC. Translated: CASSLSRLYSYNEQFF.

This chain links TRBV9 with TRBJ1-6; D perhaps matches TRBD1 (5 bases). Germline CDR1 and CDR2: SGDLS and YYNGEE. V was clipped by 4 bases and J by 7 bases, with 12 bases between them. This CDR3 has 14 amino acids. The CDR3 loop reads CASSYRGLNSPLHF. DNA for the CDR3: TGTGCCAGCAGCTATAGGGGCCTCAATTCACCCCTCCACTTT.

This clone showed up many times. The chain has TRBV4-3 and TRBJ2-2, with TRBD1 matching over 9 bases. This CDR3 comprises 15 residues. V shed 0 bases and J 6 bases; nucleotides not matched to a gene: 2. Germline V gene sequence: CDR1 LGHNA, CDR2 YSLEER. The CDR3 spells CASSQERQGAGELFF. CDR3 in DNA: TGCGCCAGCAGCCAAGAACGACAGGGGGCCGGGGAGCTGTTTTTT.

The chain is built from TRBV11-2 and TRBJ1-2, with D uncertain. CDR1 SGHAT and CDR2 FQNNGV come from the germline V gene. Between the trimmed V and J ends, which lost 1 base and 5 bases, there was a span of 11 bases. The CDR3 is made up of 14 amino acids. The CDR3 protein is CASSLGTDNYGYTF. In nucleotides, the CDR3 is TGTGCCAGCAGCTTAGGCACAGATAATTATGGCTACACCTTC.

The chain is built from TRBV24-1 and TRBJ2-2; 8 bases align to TRBD1. V was clipped by 3 bases and J by 10 bases; unmatched bases: 6. The germline V gene encodes CDR1 KGHDR and CDR2 SFDVKD. The CDR3 runs to 14 residues. The CDR3 coding sequence is TGTGCCACCAGTGATCCTCGGGACAGGATGGAGCTGTTTTTT. This sequence encodes CATSDPRDRMELFF.

This clone was found once. This chain uses TRBV19 with TRBJ1-6; tentatively, D is TRBD1 (5 bases). Germline V gene sequence: CDR1 LNHDA, CDR2 SQIVND (reference sequence). The CDR3 extends over 13 amino acids. Trimming pared 6 bases from V and 9 bases from J, leaving 12 bases between. CDR3: CASSSSGFSPLHF. The CDR3 nucleotides read TGTGCCAGTAGCTCCTCAGGGTTTTCACCCCTCCACTTT.

The V call is TRBV28, the J call TRBJ1-2, with 9 bases identical to TRBD1. This CDR3 contains 17 residues. The V segment lost 2 bases and the J segment 0 bases; nucleotides outside the gene matches: 7. Looked up from germline, CDR1 is MDHEN and CDR2 is SYDVKM. The DNA of the CDR3 is TGTGCCAGCAGTTTAGGACAGGGGATATTGACTAACTATGGCTACACCTTC. Its protein is CASSLGQGILTNYGYTF.

This clone showed up just once. The chain employs TRBV5-1 and TRBJ2-3, with D unresolved. The CDR3 runs 14 residues. Looked up from germline, CDR1 is SGHRS and CDR2 is YFSETQ. Trimming took 0 bases from V and 0 from J, leaving 5 bases between them. The DNA for the CDR3 is TGCGCCAGCAGCTTGGCCCCTAGCACAGATACGCAGTATTTT. Protein product: CASSLAPSTDTQYF.

The chain is built from TRBV7-2 and TRBJ1-2; D unresolved. Germline loops: CDR1 SGHTA, CDR2 FQGNSA. V was clipped by 2 bases and J by 5 bases, with 12 bases between them. The CDR3 consists of 14 residues. For the CDR3, the DNA is TGTGCCAGCAGCTTAAGTCAAGGGCGATATGGCTACACCTTC. Amino acids: CASSLSQGRYGYTF.

This clone was seen only a few times. The chain joins TRBV6-6 to TRBJ1-5, with 9 bases fitting TRBD1. CDR3 length: 18 amino acids. The germline gives CDR1 MNHNY, CDR2 SVGAGI (reference sequence). Unmatched junction bases numbered 11, after V lost 5 bases and J lost 0 bases. The CDR3 bases are TGTGCCAGCAGTCGGAGGTCACAGGGGGCTTCTAGCAATCAGCCCCAGCATTTT. Translation: CASSRRSQGASSNQPQHF.

The V and J genes are TRBV7-2 and TRBJ2-7; 7 nucleotides match TRBD2. CDR1 and CDR2 (germline): SGHTA, FQGNSA. V lost 5 bases to trimming and J lost 0 bases; unmatched junction nucleotides: 4. This CDR3 has 14 residues. The CDR3: CASSHGLGSYEQYF. The CDR3 coding sequence is TGTGCCAGCAGCCACGGACTAGGCTCCTACGAGCAGTACTTC.

This clone was seen more than once but under ten times. The CDR3 spells CATSRDSQGASEQYF. The CDR3 bases are TGTGCCACCAGCAGAGATTCACAGGGGGCGAGCGAGCAGTACTTC. The chain has TRBV15 and TRBJ2-7; TRBD1 matches at 9 bases. The germline CDR1 and CDR2 sequences are LNHNV and YYDKDF (reference sequence). This CDR3 is 15 amino acids long. V was pared by 0 bases and J by 6 bases, with 6 bases of the junction left unmatched.